A single count supports the clone carrying this T cell receptor (beta chain). Its specificity is unknown. An end of the junction differs from the germline gene, which may be a read error. This sample was included in a study of cytomegalovirus exposure and HLA in healthy donors. The wider study: When 398 donors were genotyped, roughly 82% of them were found to fall in the Caucasian-associated ancestry cluster.

Regarding the study as a whole: Later analysis showed most CMV-associated TCR beta chains appearing HLA-restricted. Both high specificity and high sensitivity reportedly marked the classifier's diagnosis of cytomegalovirus status.

Germline V gene sequence: CDR1 SEHNR, CDR2 FQNEAQ (reference sequence). The CDR3 has 13 amino acids. Primers included in the PCR were 60 Vbeta and 13 Jbeta primers. Method: immunoSEQ multiplex PCR; TCRdb's copy keeps in-frame clones and lacks some. This sample yields some 190,000 clones, of which around four fifths are seen a single time; 1.5% to 2% belongs to the top ten. The source material was PBMCs. The sequence came from a man aged 35 to 55 in good health and CMV-seropositive. This chain joins TRBV7-9 and TRBJ1-2; TRBD1 might be the D (5 bases). The CDR3 nucleotides read TGTTCCAGCAGCTCTGGGGCGGCTGATGGCTACACCTTC. Translated, it gives CSSSSGAADGYTF.